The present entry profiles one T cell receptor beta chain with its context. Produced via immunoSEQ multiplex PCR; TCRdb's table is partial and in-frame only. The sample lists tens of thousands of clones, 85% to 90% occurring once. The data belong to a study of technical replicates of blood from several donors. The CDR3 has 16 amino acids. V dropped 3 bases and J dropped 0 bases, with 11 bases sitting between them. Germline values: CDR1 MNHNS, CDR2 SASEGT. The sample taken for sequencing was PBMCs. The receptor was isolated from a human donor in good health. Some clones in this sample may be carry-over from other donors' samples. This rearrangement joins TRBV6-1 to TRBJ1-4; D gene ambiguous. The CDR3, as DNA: TGTGCCAGCAGTGACTATGGACTCCCAACTAATGAAAAACTGTTTTTT. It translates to CASSDYGLPTNEKLFF.